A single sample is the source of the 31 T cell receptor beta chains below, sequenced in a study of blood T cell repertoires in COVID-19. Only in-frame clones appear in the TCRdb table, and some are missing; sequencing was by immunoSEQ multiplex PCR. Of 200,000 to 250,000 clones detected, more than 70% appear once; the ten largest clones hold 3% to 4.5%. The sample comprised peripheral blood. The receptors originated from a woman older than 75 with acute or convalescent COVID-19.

The CDR3 coding sequence is TGTGCCATCAGTGAGTTATTCGGGCGGGGGCACACCGGGGAGCTGTTTTTT. It is translated as CAISELFGRGHTGELFF. The rearrangement uses TRBV10-3 and TRBJ2-2, with TRBD2 as a possible D gene (7 bases). The germline V gene encodes CDR1 ENHRY and CDR2 SYGVKD. The CDR3 totals 17 residues. V was trimmed by 1 base and J by 3 bases, leaving 15 bases between them.

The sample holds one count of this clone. CDR3 region: CASSTGVYSPLHF. In DNA form, the CDR3 reads TGTGCCAGCAGTACAGGGGTCTATTCACCCCTCCACTTT. V gene TRBV2 combines with J gene TRBJ1-6; 7 bases match TRBD1. Germline CDR1 is SNHLY and CDR2 is FYNNEI. Germline trimming cut 5 bases from V and 8 bases from J; bases unmatched to any gene: 3. The CDR3 runs to 13 residues.

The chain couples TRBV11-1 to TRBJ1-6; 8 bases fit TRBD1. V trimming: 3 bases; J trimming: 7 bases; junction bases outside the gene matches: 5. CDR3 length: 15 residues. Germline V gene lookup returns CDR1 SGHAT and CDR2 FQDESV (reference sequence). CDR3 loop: CASSFSAGGNSPLHF. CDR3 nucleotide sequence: TGTGCCAGCAGCTTTTCGGCAGGGGGCAATTCACCCCTCCACTTT. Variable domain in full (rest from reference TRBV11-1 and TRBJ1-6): EAEVAQSPRYKITEKSQAVAFWCDPISGHATLYWYRQILGQGPELLVQFQDESVVDDSQLPKDRFSAERLKGVDSTLKIQPAELGDSAMYLCASSFSAGGNSPLHFGNGTRLTVT.

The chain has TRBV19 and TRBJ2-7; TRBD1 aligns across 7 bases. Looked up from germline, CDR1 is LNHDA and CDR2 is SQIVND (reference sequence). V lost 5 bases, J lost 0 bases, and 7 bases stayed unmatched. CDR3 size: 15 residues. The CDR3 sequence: CASSSPGQSSYEQYF. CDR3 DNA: TGTGCCAGTAGTTCACCGGGACAGAGCTCCTACGAGCAGTACTTC.

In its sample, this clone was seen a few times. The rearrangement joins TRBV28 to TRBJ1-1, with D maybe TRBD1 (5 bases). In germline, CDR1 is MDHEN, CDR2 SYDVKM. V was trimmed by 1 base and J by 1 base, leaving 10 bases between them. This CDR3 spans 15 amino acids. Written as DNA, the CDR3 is TGTGCCAGCAGTTTATTGTGGGGCCCGAACACTGAAGCTTTCTTT. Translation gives CASSLLWGPNTEAFF.

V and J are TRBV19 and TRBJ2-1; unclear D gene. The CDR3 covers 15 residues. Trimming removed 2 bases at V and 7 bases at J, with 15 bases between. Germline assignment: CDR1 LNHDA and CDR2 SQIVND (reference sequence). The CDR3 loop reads CASSISLTVWNEQFF. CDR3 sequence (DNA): TGTGCCAGTAGTATAAGTCTGACTGTTTGGAATGAGCAGTTCTTC.

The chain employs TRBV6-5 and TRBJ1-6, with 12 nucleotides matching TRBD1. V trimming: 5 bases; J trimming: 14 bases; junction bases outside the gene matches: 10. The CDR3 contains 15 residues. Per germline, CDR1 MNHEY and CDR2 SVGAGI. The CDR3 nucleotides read TGTGCCAGCAGTCCCCCCGGGACAGGGGGCAGGGCCCTCCACTTT. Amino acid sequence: CASSPPGTGGRALHF.

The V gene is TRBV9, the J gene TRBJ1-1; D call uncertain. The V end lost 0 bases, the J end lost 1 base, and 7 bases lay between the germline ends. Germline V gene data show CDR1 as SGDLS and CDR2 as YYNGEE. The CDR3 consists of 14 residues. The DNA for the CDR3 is TGTGCCAGCAGCGTAGGATCCAGGAACACTGAAGCTTTCTTT. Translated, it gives CASSVGSRNTEAFF.

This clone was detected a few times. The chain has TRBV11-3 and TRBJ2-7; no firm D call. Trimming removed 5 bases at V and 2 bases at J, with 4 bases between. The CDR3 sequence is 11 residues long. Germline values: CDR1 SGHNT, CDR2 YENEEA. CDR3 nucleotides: TGTGCCAGCAGCCACACCTACGAGCAGTACTTC. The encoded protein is CASSHTYEQYF.

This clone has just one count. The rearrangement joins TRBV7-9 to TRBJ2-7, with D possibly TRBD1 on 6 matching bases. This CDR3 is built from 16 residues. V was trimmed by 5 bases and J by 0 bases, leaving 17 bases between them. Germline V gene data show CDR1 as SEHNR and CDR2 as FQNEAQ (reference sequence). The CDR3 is CASSEGQIVSSYEQYF. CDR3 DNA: TGTGCCAGCAGCGAAGGACAGATAGTGAGCTCCTACGAGCAGTACTTC.

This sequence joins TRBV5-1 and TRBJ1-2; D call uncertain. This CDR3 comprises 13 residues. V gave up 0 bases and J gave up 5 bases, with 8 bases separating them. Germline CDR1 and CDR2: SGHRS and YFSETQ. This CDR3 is CASSLETAYGYTF. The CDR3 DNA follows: TGCGCCAGCAGCTTGGAAACAGCTTATGGCTACACCTTC.

CDR3 amino acids: CASTTTGAGNTEAFF. Here the CDR3 DNA reads TGTGCCAGCACCACGACAGGGGCGGGGAACACTGAAGCTTTCTTT. The chain is built from TRBV3-1 (or the pseudogene TRBV3-2) and TRBJ1-1, with 8 bases aligning to TRBD1. The germline V gene encodes CDR1 LGHDT and CDR2 YNNKEL (reference sequence). This CDR3 spans 15 amino acids. V shed 7 bases and J 1 base; nucleotides not matched to a gene: 8.

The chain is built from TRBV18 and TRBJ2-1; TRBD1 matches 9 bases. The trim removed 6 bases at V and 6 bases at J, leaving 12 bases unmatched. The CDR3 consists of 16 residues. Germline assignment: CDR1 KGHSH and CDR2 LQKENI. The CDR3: CASSRPGTGFINEQFF. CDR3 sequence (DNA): TGTGCCAGCTCCCGTCCCGGGACAGGGTTTATCAATGAGCAGTTCTTC.

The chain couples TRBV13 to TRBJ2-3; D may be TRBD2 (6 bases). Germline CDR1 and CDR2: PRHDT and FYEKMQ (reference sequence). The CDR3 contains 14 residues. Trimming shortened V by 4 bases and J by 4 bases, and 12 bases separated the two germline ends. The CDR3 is CASSSPTRADTQYF. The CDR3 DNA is TGTGCCAGCAGCTCTCCGACTAGGGCAGATACGCAGTATTTT.

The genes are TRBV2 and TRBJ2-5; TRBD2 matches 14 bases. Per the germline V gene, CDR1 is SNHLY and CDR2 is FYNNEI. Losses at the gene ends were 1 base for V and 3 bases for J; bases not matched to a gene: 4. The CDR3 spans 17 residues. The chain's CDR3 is CASSEGPGLAGEETQYF. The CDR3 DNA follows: TGTGCCAGCAGTGAAGGACCGGGACTAGCGGGGGAAGAGACCCAGTACTTC.

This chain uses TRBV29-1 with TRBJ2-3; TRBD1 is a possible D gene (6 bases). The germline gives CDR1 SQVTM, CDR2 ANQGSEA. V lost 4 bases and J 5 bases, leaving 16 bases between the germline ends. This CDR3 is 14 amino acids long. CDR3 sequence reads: CSVGETGIGDTQYF. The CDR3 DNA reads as TGCAGCGTTGGGGAAACAGGGATTGGAGATACGCAGTATTTT.

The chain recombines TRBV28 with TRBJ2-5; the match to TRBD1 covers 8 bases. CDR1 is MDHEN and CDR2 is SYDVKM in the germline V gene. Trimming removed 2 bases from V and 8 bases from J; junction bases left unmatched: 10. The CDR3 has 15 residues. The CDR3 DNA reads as TGTGCCAGCAGTTTACCCTCTACAGGGGGTACAACCCAGTACTTC. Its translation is CASSLPSTGGTTQYF.

This CDR3 is CASSRTTETATNEKLFF. CDR3 DNA sequence: TGCGCCAGCAGCCGGACGACAGAAACTGCAACTAATGAAAAACTGTTTTTT. The rearrangement joins TRBV4-1 to TRBJ1-4, with D tentatively TRBD1 (5 bases). This CDR3 has 17 amino acids. Trimming left V 4 bases short and J 0 bases short, with 15 bases between. Germline CDR1 and CDR2: MGHRA and YSYEKL.

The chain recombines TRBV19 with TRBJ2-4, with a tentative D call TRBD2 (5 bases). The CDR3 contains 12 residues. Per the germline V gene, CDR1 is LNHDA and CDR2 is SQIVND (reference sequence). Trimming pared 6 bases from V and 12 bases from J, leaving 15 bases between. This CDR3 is CASSWRTGSQYF. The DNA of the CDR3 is TGTGCCAGTAGCTGGAGGACGGGGAGTCAGTACTTC.

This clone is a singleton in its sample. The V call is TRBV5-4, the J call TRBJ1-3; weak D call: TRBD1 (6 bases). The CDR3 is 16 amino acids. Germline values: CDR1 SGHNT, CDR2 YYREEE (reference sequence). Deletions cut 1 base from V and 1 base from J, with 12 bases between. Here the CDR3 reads CASSLRGGVSGNTIYF. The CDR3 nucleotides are TGTGCCAGCAGCTTGAGGGGGGGGGTATCTGGAAACACCATATATTTT.

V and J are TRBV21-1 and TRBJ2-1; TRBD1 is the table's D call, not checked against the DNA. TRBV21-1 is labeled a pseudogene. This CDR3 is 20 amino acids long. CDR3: CASSKDRTGSPKGGYNEQFF. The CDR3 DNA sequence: TGTGCCAGCAGCAAAGATAGGACAGGGAGTCCGAAGGGCGGCTACAATGAGCAGTTCTTC.

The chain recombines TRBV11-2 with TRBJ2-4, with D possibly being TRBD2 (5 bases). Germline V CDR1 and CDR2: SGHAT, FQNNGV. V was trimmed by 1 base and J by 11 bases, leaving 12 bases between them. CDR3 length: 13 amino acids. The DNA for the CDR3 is TGTGCCAGCAGCTTAGGTGGCGGGTCTTTTCAGTACTTC. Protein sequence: CASSLGGGSFQYF.

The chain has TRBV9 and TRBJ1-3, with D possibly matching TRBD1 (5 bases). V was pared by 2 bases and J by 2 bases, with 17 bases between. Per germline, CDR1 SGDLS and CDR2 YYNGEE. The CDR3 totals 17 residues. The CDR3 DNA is TGTGCCAGCAGCGTGAGTCTCTCGCAGGGCGCTGGAAACACCATATATTTT. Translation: CASSVSLSQGAGNTIYF.

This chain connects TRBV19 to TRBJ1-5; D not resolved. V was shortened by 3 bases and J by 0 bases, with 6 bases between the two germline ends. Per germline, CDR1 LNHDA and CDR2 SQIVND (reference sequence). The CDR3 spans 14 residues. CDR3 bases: TGTGCCAGTAGTATTGGGAGTAGCAATCAGCCCCAGCATTTT. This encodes CASSIGSSNQPQHF.

The CDR3 DNA reads as TGTGCCAGCAGCTTAGGTTTGGGACAGGGGGCAACTAATGAAAAACTGTTTTTT. Its protein is CASSLGLGQGATNEKLFF. This rearrangement joins TRBV7-9 to TRBJ1-4; TRBD1 matches 11 bases. Germline V gives CDR1 SEHNR, CDR2 FQNEAQ (reference sequence). The V gene end was trimmed by 1 base and the J gene end by 0 bases; junction bases not matched to a gene: 4. This CDR3 has 18 amino acids.

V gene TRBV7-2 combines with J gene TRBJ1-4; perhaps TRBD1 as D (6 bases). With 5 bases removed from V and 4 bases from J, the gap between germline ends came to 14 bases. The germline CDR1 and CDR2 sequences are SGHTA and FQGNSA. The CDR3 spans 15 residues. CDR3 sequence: CASSKIGQRNEKLFF. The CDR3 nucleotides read TGTGCCAGCAGCAAAATTGGACAGCGTAATGAAAAACTGTTTTTT.

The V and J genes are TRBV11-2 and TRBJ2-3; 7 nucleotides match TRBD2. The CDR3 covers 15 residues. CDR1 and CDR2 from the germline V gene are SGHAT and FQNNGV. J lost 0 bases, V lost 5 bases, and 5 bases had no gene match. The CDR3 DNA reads TGTGCCAGCAGCCCCTTGCGGGGGAGCACAGATACGCAGTATTTT. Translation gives CASSPLRGSTDTQYF.

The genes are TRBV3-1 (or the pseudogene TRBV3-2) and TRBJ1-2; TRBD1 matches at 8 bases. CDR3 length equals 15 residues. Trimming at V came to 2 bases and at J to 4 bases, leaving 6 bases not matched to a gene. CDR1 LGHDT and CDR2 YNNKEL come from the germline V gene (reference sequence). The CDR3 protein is CASSQNGGTGYGYTF. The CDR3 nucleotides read TGTGCCAGCAGCCAAAATGGGGGGACAGGCTATGGCTACACCTTC.

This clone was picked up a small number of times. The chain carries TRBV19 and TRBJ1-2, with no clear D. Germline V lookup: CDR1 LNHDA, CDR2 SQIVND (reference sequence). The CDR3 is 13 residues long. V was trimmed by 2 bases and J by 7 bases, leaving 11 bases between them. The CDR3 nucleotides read TGTGCCAGTAGTATATCGGCAGGAAGTGGCTACACCTTC. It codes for CASSISAGSGYTF. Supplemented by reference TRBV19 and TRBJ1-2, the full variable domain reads DGGITQSPKYLFRKEGQNVTLSCEQNLNHDAMYWYRQDPGQGLRLIYYSQIVNDFQKGDIAEGYSVSREKKESFPLTVTSAQKNPTAFYLCASSISAGSGYTFGSGTRLTVV.

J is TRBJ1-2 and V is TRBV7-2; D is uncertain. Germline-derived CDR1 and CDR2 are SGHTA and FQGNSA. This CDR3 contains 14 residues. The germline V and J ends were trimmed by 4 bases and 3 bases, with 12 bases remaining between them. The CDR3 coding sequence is TGTGCCAGCAGCTCGGGAGTGGGGTACTATGGCTACACCTTC. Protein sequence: CASSSGVGYYGYTF.

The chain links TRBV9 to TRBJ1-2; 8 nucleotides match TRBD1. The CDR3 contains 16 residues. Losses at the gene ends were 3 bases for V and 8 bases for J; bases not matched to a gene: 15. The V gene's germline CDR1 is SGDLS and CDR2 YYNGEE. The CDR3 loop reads CASSATSGGAAAGYTF. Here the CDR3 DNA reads TGTGCCAGCAGCGCTACCTCAGGGGGCGCAGCCGCCGGCTACACCTTC.